The rows below give T cell receptor beta chains drawn from one sample of a study of OX40 agonist ivuxolimab in advanced cancers. Sequenced by immunoSEQ multiplex PCR; TCRdb stores in-frame clones only, minus some. This sample has roughly 35,000 clones; around 92% occur once, and the top ten carry 30% to 40%. The specimen was CD4+ or CD8+ T cells sorted from blood, collected in a trial of the OX40 agonist ivuxolimab. The receptors here all came from an adult with an advanced solid tumor such as melanoma, head and neck, liver or kidney cancer. Both conserved end residues are part of each CDR3. The D gene is left open where the match is weak. Size values are once, few and many counts, or a class for expanded clones, and some rows have none.

CDR3 protein,CDR3 DNA,J gene,V gene,D gene,CDR3 length,clone size
CASGPSEVYEQYF,TGTGCCAGCGGTCCGAGCGAAGTCTACGAGCAGTACTTC,TRBJ2-7,TRBV7-9,NA,13,few
CASSTGGTQYF,TGTGCCAGCAGCACGGGGGGGACCCAGTACTTC,TRBJ2-5,TRBV9,TRBD2,11,NA
CASSLSGSYLYYEQYF,TGTGCCAGCAGCTTAAGCGGGAGTTACCTTTACTACGAGCAGTACTTC,TRBJ2-7,TRBV7-2,TRBD2,16,NA
CSVGVRTEAFF,TGCAGCGTAGGGGTCCGGACTGAAGCTTTCTTT,TRBJ1-1,TRBV29-1,NA,11,NA
CASSPPAGRADNEQFF,TGTGCCAGCAGTCCTCCAGCGGGGAGGGCCGACAATGAGCAGTTCTTC,TRBJ2-1,TRBV7-6,TRBD2,16,NA
CASSLIGDGYEQYF,TGTGCCAGCAGCTTGATAGGGGACGGGTACGAGCAGTACTTC,TRBJ2-7,TRBV7-9,NA,14,NA
CASSLGLAGKFEQYF,TGTGCCAGCAGCCTGGGACTAGCGGGAAAGTTCGAGCAGTACTTC,TRBJ2-7,TRBV5-5,TRBD2,15,NA
CASSDQGAETQYF,TGTGCCAGCAGTGATCAGGGCGCAGAGACCCAGTACTTC,TRBJ2-5,TRBV28,NA,13,NA
CASSDSGTRETGELFF,TGTGCCAGCAGCGACTCCGGGACGCGGGAGACCGGGGAGCTGTTTTTT,TRBJ2-2,TRBV9,TRBD2,16,NA
CASSFRGNEQFF,TGTGCCAGCAGCTTCAGGGGGAATGAGCAGTTCTTC,TRBJ2-1,TRBV7-6,TRBD1,12,NA
CAGSQDSFPREQYF,TGTGCCGGCAGCCAAGACTCCTTCCCGAGGGAGCAGTACTTC,TRBJ2-7,TRBV6-5,NA,14,NA
CASSLSRRRAMSSDNQPQHF,TGTGCCAGCAGTTTATCGCGGCGCAGGGCAATGAGTTCGGACAATCAGCCCCAGCATTTT,TRBJ1-5,TRBV28,NA,20,once
CASSLSSLAGHTQYF,TGTGCCAGCAGTTTATCGTCCCTAGCGGGGCATACGCAGTATTTT,TRBJ2-3,TRBV27,TRBD2,15,NA
CASSLGGGPYNEQFF,TGTGCCAGCAGCTTAGGGGGAGGGCCATACAATGAGCAGTTCTTC,TRBJ2-1,TRBV5-8,NA,15,NA
CASSLGTGGRNEQYF,TGTGCCAGCAGTTTGGGGACAGGGGGTCGCAACGAGCAGTACTTC,TRBJ2-7,TRBV27,TRBD1,15,once
CASSEGTSYTF,TGTGCCAGCAGTGAGGGGACGAGCTACACCTTC,TRBJ1-2,TRBV27,NA,11,NA
CASSLMGDTQYF,TGTGCCAGCAGTTTAATGGGAGATACGCAGTATTTT,TRBJ2-3,TRBV27,NA,12,NA
CASTKGGVVTGELFF,TGTGCCAGCACCAAGGGGGGAGTAGTGACCGGGGAGCTGTTTTTT,TRBJ2-2,TRBV7-2,NA,15,NA
CASSPGTSGYNEQFF,TGTGCCAGCAGTCCAGGGACTAGCGGCTACAATGAGCAGTTCTTC,TRBJ2-1,TRBV27,TRBD2,15,NA
CASSLATGVRNEQFF,TGCGCCAGCAGCTTGGCAACAGGGGTTAGGAATGAGCAGTTCTTC,TRBJ2-1,TRBV5-1,TRBD1,15,NA
CAISEVREGSWNEQFF,TGTGCCATCAGTGAGGTGCGGGAGGGTTCATGGAATGAGCAGTTCTTC,TRBJ2-1,TRBV10-3,TRBD2,16,once
CASSKTGPRGVRTQYF,TGTGCCAGCAGCAAAACAGGGCCTAGGGGGGTGAGGACCCAGTACTTC,TRBJ2-5,TRBV21-1,NA,16,NA
CASSVGLVYEQYF,TGTGCCAGCAGCGTCGGCCTAGTTTACGAGCAGTACTTC,TRBJ2-7,TRBV9,NA,13,NA
CASSLEGEQYF,TGCGCCAGCAGCTTGGAGGGCGAGCAGTACTTC,TRBJ2-7,TRBV5-1,NA,11,NA
CASSLVPPGQGRRRTEAFF,TGTGCCAGCAGCTTAGTTCCCCCGGGACAGGGGCGGCGTAGGACTGAAGCTTTCTTT,TRBJ1-1,TRBV11-2,TRBD1,19,NA